This is a list of T cell receptor beta chains from one sample in a study of CD4 and CD8 cells across lung adenocarcinoma regions. TCRdb re-called the PCR reads through MiXCR, storing one row per CDR3 protein. The sample consists of 23,000 or so distinct CDR3 sequences, about 50% of them appearing once. Sequencing input: CD8+ T cells from the center of a lung tumor. Source of these receptors: a male donor with lung adenocarcinoma. The CD4 and CD8 labels of this study may be unreliable. CDR3s include the opening cysteine and the closing phenylalanine or tryptophan. D genes are given only for firm matches. Clone size, where shown, is once, few, many, or a class for clones that have expanded.

j_call	v_call	clone_size	d_call	cdr3_aa	cdr3_nt
TRBJ2-4	TRBV10-1	NA	NA	CPSSGGRATNMQYF	TGCCCCAGCAGTGGGGGACGAGCCACAAATATGCAGTACTTC
TRBJ2-5	TRBV6-1	NA	NA	CASSLDGGALSQETQYF	TGTGCCAGCAGTCTGGATGGAGGGGCCCTCTCCCAAGAGACCCAGTACTTC
TRBJ2-7	TRBV5-1	NA	NA	CASSLERSSYNEQYF	TGCGCCAGCAGCTTGGAGAGGAGCTCCTACAATGAGCAGTACTTC
TRBJ2-4	TRBV10-1	NA	NA	CGGSGLRATNTQYF	TGCGGCGGCTCGGGGCTGCGAGCCACAAACACGCAGTACTTC
TRBJ2-5	TRBV7-2	NA	NA	CAASRGRDQKTQYF	TGTGCGGCGTCTCGGGGCCGTGACCAAAAGACCCAGTACTTC
TRBJ2-5	TRBV6-1	NA	NA	CAGSGGAGPDTQYF	TGTGCGGGCAGTGGGGGGGCGGGCCCAGATACGCAGTACTTT
TRBJ2-3	TRBV10-3	NA	NA	CAISGVQTPDTQYF	TGTGCCATCAGTGGCGTCCAGACCCCGGATACGCAGTATTTT
TRBJ2-3	TRBV20-1	few	NA	CSSRISGQGVLETQYF	TGCAGTTCAAGAATATCGGGCCAGGGCGTATTGGAGACCCAGTATTTT
TRBJ2-5	TRBV6-1	NA	NA	CASSEAGSRDQDTQYF	TGTGCCAGCAGTGAGGCCGGGAGCCGGGACCAGGATACGCAGTACTTT
TRBJ2-5	TRBV7-8	many	NA	CASSSERTETQYF	TGTGCCAGCAGCTCTGAGCGTACAGAGACCCAGTACTTC
TRBJ2-4	TRBV6-1	few	NA	CASSEAGTGAENTQYF	TGTGCCAGCAGTGAAGCGGGGACGGGGGCCGAGAATACGCAGTATTTC
TRBJ2-4	TRBV10-3	NA	NA	CAGNAGGHRNTQYF	TGTGCGGGGAACGCTGGGGGACACCGAAACACCCAGTACTTC
TRBJ2-3	TRBV6-1	medium-sized	NA	CASTGGNTDTQYF	TGTGCCAGCACTGGCGGGAACACAGATACGCAGTATTTT
TRBJ2-3	TRBV10-3	NA	TRBD1	CAGGTGTGDKDTQYF	TGTGCCGGGGGCACCGGGACAGGGGACAAAGATACGCAGTATTTT
TRBJ2-7	TRBV6-1	many	TRBD2	CASRVAGGPSYEQYF	TGTGCCAGCAGAGTAGCGGGAGGGCCTTCCTACGAGCAGTACTTC
TRBJ2-2	TRBV6-1	many	NA	CASWSTGELFF	TGTGCCAGCTGGTCCACCGGGGAGCTGTTTTTT
TRBJ2-5	TRBV6-1	few	NA	CASREAGGRDQDTQYF	TGTGCCAGCAGGGAAGCCGGGGGCCGGGACCAGGATACCCAGTACTTT
TRBJ2-3	TRBV6-5	NA	NA	CASSYCVSTETQYF	TGTGCCAGCAGCTATTGTGTGAGCACAGAGACGCAGTATTTT
TRBJ2-1	TRBV27	few	NA	CASHRLGMGEQFF	TGTGCCAGCCATCGGTTGGGGATGGGTGAGCAGTTCTTC
TRBJ2-3	TRBV6-1	few	TRBD2	CASGRESTTDTQYF	TGTGCCAGTGGGCGGGAGTCCACCACAGATACGCAGTATTTT
TRBJ2-3	TRBV10-1	NA	NA	CASVDGLRATDTQYF	TGCGCCAGCGTCGACGGGCTGCGAGCCACAGATACGCAGTATTTT
TRBJ2-4	TRBV6-1	few	NA	CASSEAGTWAKDTQYF	TGTGCCAGCAGTGAAGCGGGGACGTGGGCCAAGGATACTCAGTACTTC
TRBJ1-3	TRBV6-1	many	NA	CASGRGSSGNTIYF	TGTGCCAGCGGTAGAGGGAGCTCCGGAAACACCATATATTTT
TRBJ2-5	TRBV6-1	few	NA	CASAGAGGRDRETQYF	TGTGCCAGCGCTGGGGCCGGGGGCCGGGATCGGGAGACCCAGTACTTC
TRBJ2-1	TRBV6-5	once	NA	CASSTTSPRSDEQFF	TGTGCCAGCAGTACCACGAGTCCCCGAAGCGATGAGCAGTTCTTC
TRBJ2-4	TRBV10-1	NA	TRBD1	CAIRGLRATDIQYF	TGCGCCATCAGGGGGCTGCGAGCCACAGACATTCAGTACTTC
TRBJ2-3	TRBV6-5	few	NA	CASSHREGHTDTQYF	TGTGCCAGCAGTCACAGGGAAGGGCACACAGATACGCAGTATTTT
TRBJ2-3	TRBV27	NA	NA	CASIGLTPYTQYF	TGTGCCAGCATTGGGCTGACACCGTATACGCAGTATTTT
TRBJ1-2	TRBV11-2	few	NA	CASSLDPAGIYGYTF	TGTGCCAGCAGCTTAGATCCCGCAGGGATCTATGGCTACACCTTC
TRBJ2-1	TRBV14	many	TRBD1	CASSHLTGIYNEQFF	TGTGCCAGCAGCCACTTGACAGGGATCTACAATGAGCAGTTCTTC
TRBJ1-6	TRBV7-3	many	NA	CASSSSGALGSPLHF	TGTGCCAGCAGCTCGTCGGGGGCCCTCGGTTCACCCCTCCACTTT
TRBJ2-1	TRBV6-1	NA	TRBD1	CASDKDRGGGGDEQFF	TGTGCCAGTGACAAGGACAGGGGCGGCGGGGGCGATGAGCAGTTCTTC
TRBJ1-3	TRBV27	NA	NA	CASSLCSGNTIYF	TGTGCCAGCAGTTTATGCTCTGGAAACACCATATATTTT
TRBJ2-1	TRBV6-9	NA	NA	CASRGPEAGFLDAQFF	TGTGCCAGCAGGGGCCCAGAGGCTGGGTTCCTAGATGCGCAGTTCTTC
TRBJ2-3	TRBV4-1	many	NA	CASSQVFGPGEGDTQYF	TGCGCCAGCAGCCAAGTATTCGGACCCGGGGAAGGAGATACGCAGTATTTT
TRBJ2-3	TRBV10-1	NA	TRBD1	CASSEGQESKETQYF	TGCGCCAGCAGTGAGGGACAGGAGAGCAAAGAGACGCAGTATTTT
TRBJ2-3	TRBV10-2	few	NA	CASGVVSSTDTQYF	TGCGCCAGCGGGGTGGTCAGTTCCACAGATACGCAGTATTTT
TRBJ2-1	TRBV24-1	NA	TRBD2	CATSDIAGGYNEQFF	TGTGCCACCAGTGATATAGCGGGAGGTTACAATGAGCAGTTCTTC
TRBJ2-2	TRBV6-1	many	NA	CASRWATGELFF	TGTGCCAGCAGGTGGGCCACCGGGGAGCTGTTTTTT
TRBJ2-4	TRBV10-1	NA	TRBD2	CASTAGSGGRDQNIQYF	TGCGCCAGCACAGCGGGGAGCGGGGGCCGAGACCAAAACATTCAGTACTTC
TRBJ2-7	TRBV10-1	NA	TRBD1	CASGDRGRGANTQYF	TGCGCCAGCGGGGACAGGGGCCGGGGAGCAAACACGCAGTACTTC
TRBJ2-7	TRBV7-9	NA	NA	CASRTNNADYEQYF	TGTGCCAGCAGGACGAACAATGCGGATTACGAGCAGTACTTC
TRBJ2-1	TRBV28	many	TRBD2	CASTTGLVSSYNEQFF	TGTGCCAGCACAACTGGACTAGTCAGCTCCTACAATGAGCAGTTCTTC
TRBJ2-1	TRBV6-1	medium-sized	TRBD1	CASRTGKSNAYNEQFF	TGTGCCAGCAGGACAGGGAAGTCAAACGCCTACAATGAGCAGTTCTTC
TRBJ1-2	TRBV27	many	NA	CASSQNLRGSGYTF	TGTGCCAGCAGCCAGAATCTTAGGGGATCGGGCTACACCTTC
TRBJ2-7	TRBV6-1	NA	NA	CASSKVRLAANTQYF	TGTGCCAGCTCCAAGGTCCGATTAGCGGCAAATACGCAGTACTTC
TRBJ2-4	TRBV6-1	NA	NA	CGSTGPGAQDTQYF	TGTGGCAGCACGGGGCCGGGAGCCCAAGACACTCAGTATTTC
TRBJ2-3	TRBV6-1	NA	TRBD2	CASSEVREGGGAQYF	TGTGCCAGCAGTGAAGTGCGGGAGGGGGGCGGGGCGCAGTATTTT
TRBJ2-1	TRBV4-1	medium-sized	TRBD2	CASSQAVAGGGEQFF	TGCGCCAGCAGCCAAGCAGTAGCGGGAGGAGGTGAGCAGTTCTTC
TRBJ2-2	TRBV9	NA	NA	CASSVEYSGRVPGELFF	TGTGCCAGCAGCGTAGAGTATAGTGGCAGGGTCCCCGGGGAGCTGTTTTTT
TRBJ2-3	TRBV12-3/TRBV12-4	NA	TRBD1	CASSPDREKDTQYF	TGTGCCAGCAGTCCAGACAGGGAAAAAGATACGCAGTATTTT
TRBJ2-5	TRBV10-2	NA	NA	CASSEQGTEETQYF	TGCGCCAGCAGTGAGCAAGGTACCGAAGAGACCCAGTACTTC
TRBJ2-5	TRBV6-1	medium-sized	TRBD2	CATHRDLAGEETQYF	TGTGCCACCCACAGGGACCTAGCGGGAGAAGAGACCCAGTACTTC